This T cell receptor (beta chain) is drawn from a study of T-cell reconstitution after alpha-beta-depleted transplantation in children (dated by TCRdb to about 2016). Concerning the study at large: The study quantitatively tracked T-cell immune reconstitution after TCRalphabeta/CD19-depleted allogeneic hematopoietic cell transplantation in children using TCR repertoire profiling.

CDR1 and CDR2 are read off the germline V gene (reference sequence) as LGHDT and YNNKEL. For this chain, trimming is 1 base at the V end and 1 base at the J end, and the number of junction bases without a gene match is 6. Its CDR3 holds 17 amino acids, cysteine through phenylalanine. Only the CDR3 DNA stays, 51 bases, in frame from base 1. The method was PCR. Instrument used: Illumina HiSeq 2500. TCR library preparation used molecular barcoding, with unique molecular identifiers applied to normalize quantification of the TCRbeta repertoire. TCRdb reanalyzed the raw reads on its own, using fastp at Q25 for trimming and MiXCR for clone calling, and kept in-frame beta chains. Under each unique CDR3 protein, matching rows form one entry showing the most common genes and DNA. This sample holds some 590,000 distinct CDR3 sequences; more than 9% were observed only once. The top ten constitute roughly 3.9% of the sample.

This clonotype was picked up a small number of times. Its antigen is not yet known. No qualities accompany the bases; no much larger clone lies one base away. The specimen comprised PBMCs from the stem cell graft donor, sampled from the stem cell graft. The V gene is TRBV3-1 and the J gene is TRBJ2-7; 11 bases in between match TRBD2. This clonotype was sampled from a human donor who donated a stem cell graft to a child with acute myeloid leukemia. The CDR3 sequence is CASSQVDSGRASYEQYF. The DNA sequence is TGTGCCAGCAGCCAAGTGGATAGCGGGAGGGCATCCTACGAGCAGTACTTC.